A single T cell receptor beta chain is shown here with its context. Sequenced by immunoSEQ multiplex PCR; TCRdb stores in-frame clones only, minus some. Of under 40,000 clones detected, around 70% appear once; the ten largest clones hold 3% to 5%. The sample comes from a study of radiotherapy plus CTLA-4 blockade in lung cancer. Chemo-refractory metastatic non-small-cell lung cancer patients were treated with focal radiation plus CTLA-4 blockade with ipilimumab. The CDR3 runs 16 residues. CDR1 and CDR2 from the germline V gene are SGHRS and YFSETQ. Trimming shortened V by 0 bases and J by 1 base, and 13 bases separated the two germline ends.

The specimen was peripheral blood, collected from a patient treated with radiotherapy plus ipilimumab. This TCR was sampled from a human donor with non-small cell lung cancer who had stable disease on radiotherapy plus ipilimumab. The V and J genes are TRBV5-1 and TRBJ2-5; the D gene is possibly TRBD2 (5 bases). The CDR3: CASSLGSVGFQETQYF. CDR3 nucleotides: TGCGCCAGCAGCTTGGGTAGCGTGGGATTCCAAGAGACCCAGTACTTC.